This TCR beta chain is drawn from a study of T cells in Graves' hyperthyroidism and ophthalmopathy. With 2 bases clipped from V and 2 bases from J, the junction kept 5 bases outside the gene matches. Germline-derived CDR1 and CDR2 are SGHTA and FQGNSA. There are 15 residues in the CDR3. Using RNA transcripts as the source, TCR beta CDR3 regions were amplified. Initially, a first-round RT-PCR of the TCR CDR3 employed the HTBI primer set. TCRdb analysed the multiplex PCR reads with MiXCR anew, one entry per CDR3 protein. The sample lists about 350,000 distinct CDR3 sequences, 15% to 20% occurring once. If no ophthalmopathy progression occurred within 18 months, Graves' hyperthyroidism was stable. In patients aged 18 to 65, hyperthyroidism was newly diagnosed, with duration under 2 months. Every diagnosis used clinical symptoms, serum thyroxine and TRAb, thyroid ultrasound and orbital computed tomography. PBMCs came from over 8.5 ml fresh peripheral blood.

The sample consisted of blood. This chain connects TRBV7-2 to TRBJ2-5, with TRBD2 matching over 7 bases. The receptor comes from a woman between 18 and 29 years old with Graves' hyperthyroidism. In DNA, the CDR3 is TGTGCCAGCAGCTTACAGGGCGGGGGTCAAGAGACCCAGTACTTC. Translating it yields CASSLQGGGQETQYF.